This T cell receptor beta chain is from a study of blood T cell repertoires in COVID-19. In the study overall: The United States, Italy and Spain provided the acute and convalescent COVID-19 samples. The analysed material was cDNA or gDNA that came from T cells, B-cell-depleted T cells, or PBMCs.

Authors' analysis steps: Reference gene primer amplification yielded estimated nucleated cell counts. Using immunoSEQ multiplex PCR, the repertoire was profiled, and TCRdb retains in-frame clones only, with some absent. V and J calls and clone size are those listed in that table; D and trimming were worked out from the DNA. The sample lists about 670,000 clones, 85% to 90% occurring once. Germline loops: CDR1 MDHEN, CDR2 SYDVKM. The V segment lost 5 bases and the J segment 5 bases; nucleotides outside the gene matches: 14. The CDR3 covers 18 residues. The table lists this clone with a count of one. The source of this sequence is a woman under 30 with acute or convalescent COVID-19. The material sequenced was peripheral blood. The chain is built from TRBV28 and TRBJ2-1, with 11 bases matching TRBD2. The CDR3 region is CASSPPLAGGWANNEQFF. CDR3 coding DNA: TGTGCCAGCAGTCCCCCGCTAGCGGGGGGTTGGGCTAACAATGAGCAGTTCTTC. Variable domain in full (rest from reference TRBV28 and TRBJ2-1): DVKVTQSSRYLVKRTGEKVFLECVQDMDHENMFWYRQDPGLGLRLIYFSYDVKMKEKGDIPEGYSVSREKKERFSLILESASTNQTSMYLCASSPPLAGGWANNEQFFGPGTRLTVL.